This T cell receptor (beta chain) stems from a study of siplizumab effects on memory and regulatory T cells. Germline V gene lookup returns CDR1 SGHTA and CDR2 FQGNSA. Trimming shortened V by 1 base and J by 8 bases, and 20 bases separated the two germline ends. The CDR3 runs to 16 residues. Clones were read by immunoSEQ multiplex PCR, and TCRdb kept only the in-frame ones, dropping some. The repertoire includes about 82,000 clones, roughly 89% of them detected once, and 1.5% to 1.7% sits in the top ten. This rearrangement joins TRBV7-2 to TRBJ1-2, with D unclear. This TCR was sampled from a human donor in good health. Sequencing input: Tregs sorted from blood. CDR3 sequence reads: CASSLGGFFGVGGYTF. CDR3 coding DNA: TGTGCCAGCAGCTTAGGAGGATTCTTCGGGGTTGGGGGCTACACCTTC. Together with reference TRBV7-2 and TRBJ1-2, the CDR3 gives the full variable domain: GAGVSQSPSNKVTEKGKDVELRCDPISGHTALYWYRQSLGQGLEFLIYFQGNSAPDKSGLPSDRFSAERTGGSVSTLTIQRTQQEDSAVYLCASSLGGFFGVGGYTFGSGTRLTVV.